This entry lists 24 T cell receptor beta chains sequenced from one sample in a study of control samples from healthy donors and cancer patients (dated by TCRdb to 2018 to 2020). The library relied on the immunoSEQ multiplex PCR assay. TCRdb took over this immuneACCESS table, retaining in-frame rearrangements with V and J assigned. Such tables are incomplete; in checked studies, under half of the missing clones stem from an unresolved V gene, and the remainder is unexplained. Here the sample has more than 140,000 clones; 91% occur a single time. The biggest ten clones account for approximately 7.2% of the sample. Sequenced: blood. Receptors were obtained from a man aged 18 to 29 in good health.

The DNA for the CDR3 is TGCGCCAGCAGCTTGTGGGGACAGGACTACCAACTGAGGAATTCACCCCTCCACTTT. Translation gives CASSLWGQDYQLRNSPLHF. This chain joins TRBV5-1 and TRBJ1-6, with 8 bases identical to TRBD1. After removal of 1 base from V and 7 bases from J, the junction contained 16 bases not matched to a gene. There are 19 residues in the CDR3. Germline V gene data show CDR1 as SGHRS and CDR2 as YFSETQ.

V usage is TRBV6-4 and J usage is TRBJ2-3; TRBD2 agrees at 9 bases. Germline loops: CDR1 MRHNA, CDR2 SNTAGT. There are 15 residues in the CDR3. The J segment lost 3 bases and the V segment lost 4 bases, leaving 5 bases of the junction unmatched. In DNA form, the CDR3 reads TGTGCCAGCAGTGGATCCAGCGGGGGGACAGATACGCAGTATTTT. Its protein is CASSGSSGGTDTQYF.

J is TRBJ2-2 and V is TRBV5-1, with a tentative D call TRBD1 (5 bases). Trimming pared 0 bases from V and 1 base from J, leaving 13 bases between. Germline V CDR1 and CDR2: SGHRS, YFSETQ. The CDR3 runs to 17 residues. The CDR3 DNA is TGCGCCAGCAGCTTGGGGCCAGGGTATCAGAACACCGGGGAGCTGTTTTTT. Its protein is CASSLGPGYQNTGELFF. Combining the CDR3 with reference TRBV5-1 and TRBJ2-2 gives the whole variable domain KAGVTQTPRYLIKTRGQQVTLSCSPISGHRSVSWYQQTPGQGLQFLFEYFSETQRNKGNFPGRFSGRQFSNSRSEMNVSTLELGDSALYLCASSLGPGYQNTGELFFGEGSRLTVL.

This clone occurred once. This chain uses TRBV10-3 with TRBJ1-6; D is unclear. The germline CDR1 and CDR2 sequences are ENHRY and SYGVKD. V dropped 8 bases and J dropped 6 bases, with 11 bases sitting between them. The CDR3 is 13 residues long. The chain's CDR3 is CAIGPDSNSPLHF. CDR3 coding DNA: TGTGCCATCGGGCCCGATAGTAATTCACCCCTCCACTTT.

The CDR3 nucleotides are TGTGCCAGTAGTACTCGGACAGGGAGACAATTTTTCGGCGGCTACACCTTC. Its translation is CASSTRTGRQFFGGYTF. The chain joins TRBV19 to TRBJ1-2; 8 bases are a match to TRBD1. The CDR3 runs to 17 residues. The ends lost 4 bases at V and 8 bases at J; junction bases unmatched: 18. Looked up from germline, CDR1 is LNHDA and CDR2 is SQIVND (reference sequence).

This clone was seen just once. The chain links TRBV12-3 or TRBV12-4 to TRBJ2-3; 7 nucleotides agree with TRBD1. Unmatched junction bases numbered 5, after V lost 2 bases and J lost 9 bases. This CDR3 region has 13 residues. CDR3 protein: CASSLRDSVTQYF. In DNA form, the CDR3 reads TGTGCCAGCAGTTTAAGGGACAGCGTGACGCAGTATTTT.

The chain recombines TRBV7-2 with TRBJ2-1; D is unclear. CDR3 size: 14 residues. Germline CDR1 SGHTA, CDR2 FQGNSA. V was shortened by 0 bases and J by 2 bases, with 5 bases between the two germline ends. CDR3 nucleotide sequence: TGTGCCAGCAGCTTAGCGGTGGCCTACAATGAGCAGTTCTTC. Its translation is CASSLAVAYNEQFF.

This clone has more than one count but fewer than ten. V usage is TRBV6-5 and J usage is TRBJ1-2; D remains ambiguous. Trimming took off 4 bases at V and 6 bases at J, with 9 bases between the two ends. CDR1 MNHEY and CDR2 SVGAGI come from the germline V gene. The CDR3 contains 12 residues. CDR3 sequence: CASSSVRDGYTF. The CDR3, as DNA: TGTGCCAGCAGTTCCGTCCGGGATGGCTACACCTTC.

This clone was counted a few times. The V call is TRBV2, the J call TRBJ1-2; 10 bases line up with TRBD1. Germline V gives CDR1 SNHLY, CDR2 FYNNEI. The V gene end was trimmed by 6 bases and the J gene end by 8 bases; junction bases not matched to a gene: 6. The length of the CDR3 is 13 residues. CDR3 in DNA: TGTGCCAGCAGGGCCGGGACAGGGGCGGGCTACACCTTC. Protein product: CASRAGTGAGYTF.

This clone has only a few counts. The V gene is TRBV24-1, the J gene TRBJ2-3; no clear D gene. From germline, CDR1 is KGHDR and CDR2 SFDVKD. Trimming cost V 0 bases and J 1 base, with 13 bases left between them. The CDR3 spans 17 residues. The CDR3: CATSDLSQVKGTDTQYF. The CDR3 DNA follows: TGTGCCACCAGTGATTTGAGTCAGGTTAAGGGCACAGATACGCAGTATTTT.

The chain links TRBV7-9 to TRBJ1-6; D is undetermined. The CDR3 has 13 amino acids. From germline, CDR1 is SEHNR and CDR2 FQNEAQ (reference sequence). Deletions cut 0 bases from V and 10 bases from J, with 7 bases between. CDR3 sequence reads: CASSLAGSSPLHF. The CDR3, as DNA: TGTGCCAGCAGCTTAGCGGGTTCCTCACCCCTCCACTTT.

This clone has only a few counts. CDR3 loop: CASSRFQGSTEAFF. As DNA, the CDR3 is TGTGCCAGCAGCCGTTTTCAGGGGAGCACTGAAGCTTTCTTT. The chain recombines TRBV5-6 with TRBJ1-1; the D gene is possibly TRBD1 (6 bases). Germline V gene data show CDR1 as SGHDT and CDR2 as YYEEEE. The CDR3 is made up of 14 amino acids. Trimming shortened V by 4 bases and J by 4 bases, and 14 bases separated the two germline ends.

This rearrangement joins TRBV11-2 to TRBJ2-7; D might be TRBD1 (6 bases). Per germline, CDR1 SGHAT and CDR2 FQNNGV. CDR3 length equals 14 residues. The V end was cut by 5 bases, the J end by 4 bases, with 15 bases between. The CDR3 loop reads CASSRNRQEYEQYF. In DNA form, the CDR3 reads TGTGCCAGCAGCCGAAATAGACAGGAGTACGAGCAGTACTTC.

The chain joins TRBV6-4 to TRBJ1-1; TRBD1 matches at 8 bases. The CDR3 extends over 15 amino acids. Germline trimming cut 3 bases from V and 0 bases from J; bases unmatched to any gene: 3. Germline loops: CDR1 MRHNA, CDR2 SNTAGT. The CDR3 sequence: CASSERQGMNTEAFF. Here the CDR3 DNA reads TGTGCCAGCAGTGAAAGACAGGGGATGAACACTGAAGCTTTCTTT.

This rearrangement joins TRBV19 to TRBJ1-1; D not certain. Germline lookup yields CDR1 LNHDA and CDR2 SQIVND (reference sequence). The V and J ends lost 3 bases and 0 bases respectively, with 8 bases between them. The CDR3 totals 14 residues. The CDR3 nucleotides are TGTGCCAGTAGTATTTGGAGCGTGAACACTGAAGCTTTCTTT. Amino acids: CASSIWSVNTEAFF. Filled out from reference TRBV19 and TRBJ1-1, the complete variable domain reads DGGITQSPKYLFRKEGQNVTLSCEQNLNHDAMYWYRQDPGQGLRLIYYSQIVNDFQKGDIAEGYSVSREKKESFPLTVTSAQKNPTAFYLCASSIWSVNTEAFFGQGTRLTVV.

The chain has TRBV4-1 and TRBJ1-5; 7 bases are shared with TRBD1. The germline V gene has CDR1 MGHRA and CDR2 YSYEKL. This CDR3 contains 14 residues. Losses at the gene ends were 6 bases for V and 6 bases for J; bases not matched to a gene: 8. In DNA, the CDR3 is TGCGCCAGCAGTCCGGGACAGCCCCTTCAGCCCCAGCATTTT. It is translated as CASSPGQPLQPQHF.

This rearrangement joins TRBV15 to TRBJ2-7, with D perhaps matching TRBD1 (6 bases). The CDR3 is 17 residues long. Germline CDR1 LNHNV, CDR2 YYDKDF (reference sequence). The V end lost 3 bases, the J end lost 0 bases, and 18 bases lay between the germline ends. The CDR3 sequence is CATSSLAQGTSSYEQYF. The CDR3 nucleotides are TGTGCCACCAGCAGTCTCGCCCAGGGGACCAGCTCCTACGAGCAGTACTTC. Full variable domain (outside the CDR3, taken from reference TRBV15 and TRBJ2-7): DAMVIQNPRYQVTQFGKPVTLSCSQTLNHNVMYWYQQKSSQAPKLLFHYYDKDFNNEADTPDNFQSRRPNTSFCFLDIRSPGLGDTAMYLCATSSLAQGTSSYEQYFGPGTRLTVT.

The CDR3 loop is CAWSVSGWVTEAFF. The DNA of the CDR3 is TGTGCCTGGAGTGTATCAGGTTGGGTCACTGAAGCTTTCTTT. The V gene is TRBV30, the J gene TRBJ1-1; D not certain. Trimming pared 0 bases from V and 4 bases from J, leaving 12 bases between. The CDR3 is made up of 14 amino acids. Germline V lookup: CDR1 GTSNPN, CDR2 SVGIG (reference sequence). Filled out from reference TRBV30 and TRBJ1-1, the complete variable domain reads SQTIHQWPATLVQPVGSPLSLECTVEGTSNPNLYWYRQAAGRGLQLLFYSVGIGQISSEVPQNLSASRPQDRQFILSSKKLLLSDSGFYLCAWSVSGWVTEAFFGQGTRLTVV.

V is TRBV29-1 and J is TRBJ2-1; D call uncertain. The CDR3 loop spans 13 amino acids. V lost 4 bases and J 3 bases, leaving 10 bases between the germline ends. CDR1 and CDR2 from the germline V gene are SQVTM and ANQGSEA. The CDR3 nucleotides read TGCAGCGTTGTGGGAACAATCTACAATGAGCAGTTCTTC. It codes for CSVVGTIYNEQFF.

V and J are TRBV24-1 and TRBJ2-2; a possible D gene is TRBD2 (5 bases). Trimming shortened V by 3 bases and J by 7 bases, and 14 bases separated the two germline ends. The CDR3 is 15 amino acids. Germline values: CDR1 KGHDR, CDR2 SFDVKD. CDR3 protein: CATSDMLAGGGELFF. As DNA, the CDR3 is TGTGCCACCAGTGATATGCTGGCGGGTGGCGGGGAGCTGTTTTTT.

The J gene is TRBJ1-6, the V gene TRBV6-5, with D unclear. The CDR3 loop spans 14 amino acids. V lost 6 bases and J 10 bases, leaving 16 bases between the germline ends. Germline CDR1 reads MNHEY; CDR2 reads SVGAGI. CDR3: CASRAYGFNSPLHF. The DNA of the CDR3 is TGTGCCAGCAGGGCCTACGGATTTAACTCACCCCTCCACTTT.

The chain links TRBV4-1 to TRBJ1-2; no definite D call. CDR1 MGHRA and CDR2 YSYEKL come from the germline V gene. The CDR3 covers 16 residues. Between the trimmed V and J ends, which lost 0 bases and 4 bases, there was a span of 15 bases. In DNA, the CDR3 is TGCGCCAGCAGCCAAGATCGGCGGTCGGGATCCTATGGCTACACCTTC. Its protein is CASSQDRRSGSYGYTF.

For the CDR3, the DNA is TGTGCCAGCAGCCTTAGCGGGGGCACAGAGACCCAGTACTTC. It codes for CASSLSGGTETQYF. The rearrangement joins TRBV3-1 (or the pseudogene TRBV3-2) to TRBJ2-5; 9 positions match TRBD2. This CDR3 has 14 residues. V gave up 4 bases and J gave up 4 bases; unmatched junction bases: 4. Germline-derived CDR1 and CDR2 are LGHDT and YNNKEL (reference sequence).

The chain combines TRBV5-1 with TRBJ1-1, with TRBD1 identical over 7 bases. The germline V gene has CDR1 SGHRS and CDR2 YFSETQ. The J segment lost 5 bases and the V segment lost 2 bases, leaving 9 bases of the junction unmatched. The CDR3 consists of 15 residues. DNA for the CDR3: TGCGCCAGCAGCTTCTTCACAGGGGAAGAAACTGAAGCTTTCTTT. Amino acids: CASSFFTGEETEAFF. Together with reference TRBV5-1 and TRBJ1-1, the CDR3 gives the full variable domain: KAGVTQTPRYLIKTRGQQVTLSCSPISGHRSVSWYQQTPGQGLQFLFEYFSETQRNKGNFPGRFSGRQFSNSRSEMNVSTLELGDSALYLCASSFFTGEETEAFFGQGTRLTVV.